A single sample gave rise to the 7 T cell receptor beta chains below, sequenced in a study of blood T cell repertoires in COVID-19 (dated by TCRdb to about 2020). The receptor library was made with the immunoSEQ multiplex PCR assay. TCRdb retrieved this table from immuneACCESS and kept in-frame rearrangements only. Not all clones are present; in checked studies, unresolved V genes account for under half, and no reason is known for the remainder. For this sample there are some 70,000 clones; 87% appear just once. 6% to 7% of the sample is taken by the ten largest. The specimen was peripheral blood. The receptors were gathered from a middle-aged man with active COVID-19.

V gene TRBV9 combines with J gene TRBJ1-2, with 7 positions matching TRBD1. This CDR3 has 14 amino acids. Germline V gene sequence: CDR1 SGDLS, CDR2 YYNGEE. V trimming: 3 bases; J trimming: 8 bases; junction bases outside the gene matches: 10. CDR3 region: CASSARNRGDGYTF. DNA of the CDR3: TGTGCCAGCAGCGCCCGAAACAGGGGCGACGGCTACACCTTC.

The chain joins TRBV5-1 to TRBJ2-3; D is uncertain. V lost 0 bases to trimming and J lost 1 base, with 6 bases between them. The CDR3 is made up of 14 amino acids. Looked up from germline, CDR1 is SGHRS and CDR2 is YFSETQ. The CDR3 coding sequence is TGCGCCAGCAGCTTGGGGGCCCGCACAGATACGCAGTATTTT. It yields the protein CASSLGARTDTQYF.

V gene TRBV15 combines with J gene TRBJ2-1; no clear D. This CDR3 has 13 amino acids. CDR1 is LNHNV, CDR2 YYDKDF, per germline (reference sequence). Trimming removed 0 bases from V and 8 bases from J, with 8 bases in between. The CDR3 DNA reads TGTGCCACCAGCAGAGATAGAATGGATGAGCAGTTCTTC. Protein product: CATSRDRMDEQFF.

CDR3 protein: CASSLEGTGDQPQHF. CDR3 bases: TGCGCCAGCAGCTTGGAAGGCACAGGGGATCAGCCCCAGCATTTT. The chain employs TRBV5-1 and TRBJ1-5, with TRBD1 identical over 7 bases. Unmatched junction bases numbered 5, after V lost 0 bases and J lost 5 bases. CDR3 length equals 15 residues. Germline V CDR1 and CDR2: SGHRS, YFSETQ.

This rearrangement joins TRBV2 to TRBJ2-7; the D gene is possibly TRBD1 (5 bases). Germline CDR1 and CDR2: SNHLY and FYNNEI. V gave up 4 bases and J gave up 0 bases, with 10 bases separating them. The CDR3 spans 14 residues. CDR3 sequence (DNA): TGTGCCAGCAGTGGGCAGGGCCCCTCCTACGAGCAGTACTTC. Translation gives CASSGQGPSYEQYF.

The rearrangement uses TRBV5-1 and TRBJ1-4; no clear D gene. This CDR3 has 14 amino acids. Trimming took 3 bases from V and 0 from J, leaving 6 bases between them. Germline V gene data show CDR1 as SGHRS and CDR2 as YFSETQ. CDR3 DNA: TGCGCCAGCAGCTCTGCAGCAACTAATGAAAAACTGTTTTTT. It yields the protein CASSSAATNEKLFF.

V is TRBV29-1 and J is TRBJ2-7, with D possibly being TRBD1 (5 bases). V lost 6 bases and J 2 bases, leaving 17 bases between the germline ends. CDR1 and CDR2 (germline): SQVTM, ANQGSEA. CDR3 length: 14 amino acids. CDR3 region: CSVRSGQQTYEQYF. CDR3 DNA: TGCAGCGTGAGGTCCGGACAACAAACCTACGAGCAGTACTTC.